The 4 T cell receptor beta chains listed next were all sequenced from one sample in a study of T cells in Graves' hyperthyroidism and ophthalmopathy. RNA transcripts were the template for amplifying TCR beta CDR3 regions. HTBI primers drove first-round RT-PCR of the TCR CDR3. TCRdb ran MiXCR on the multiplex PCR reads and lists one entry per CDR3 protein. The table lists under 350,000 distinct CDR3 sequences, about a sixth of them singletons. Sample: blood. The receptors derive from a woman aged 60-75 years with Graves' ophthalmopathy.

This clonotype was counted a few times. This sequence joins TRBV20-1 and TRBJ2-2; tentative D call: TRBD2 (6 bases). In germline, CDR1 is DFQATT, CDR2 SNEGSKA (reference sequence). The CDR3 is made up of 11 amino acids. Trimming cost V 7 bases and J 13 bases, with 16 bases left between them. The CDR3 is CSGMEGNRLFF. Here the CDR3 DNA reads TGCAGTGGCATGGAGGGCAACAGGCTGTTTTTT.

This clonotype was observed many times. For the CDR3, the DNA is TGCGCCAGCAGCCCCCTAGGAGGGGGATCCACAGATACGCAGTATTTT. Amino acids: CASSPLGGGSTDTQYF. This chain links TRBV4-3 with TRBJ2-3; the D call may be TRBD1 or TRBD2 (6 bases each). Trimming pared 4 bases from V and 2 bases from J, leaving 16 bases between. From germline, CDR1 is LGHNA and CDR2 YSLEER. The CDR3 is made up of 16 amino acids.

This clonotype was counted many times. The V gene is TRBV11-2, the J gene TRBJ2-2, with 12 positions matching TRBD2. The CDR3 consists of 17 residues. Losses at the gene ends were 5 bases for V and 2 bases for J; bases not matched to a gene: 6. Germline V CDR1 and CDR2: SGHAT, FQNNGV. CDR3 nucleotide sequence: TGTGCCAGCAGCCCGCGGACTAGCGGGAAAAACACCGGGGAGCTGTTTTTT. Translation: CASSPRTSGKNTGELFF.

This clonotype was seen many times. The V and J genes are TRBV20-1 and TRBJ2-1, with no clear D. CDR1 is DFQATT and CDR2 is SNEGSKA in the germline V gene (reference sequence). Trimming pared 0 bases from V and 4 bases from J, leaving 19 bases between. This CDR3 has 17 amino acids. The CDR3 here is CSARDPSGGVSYNEQFF. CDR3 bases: TGCAGTGCTAGAGATCCCTCTGGTGGGGTTTCATACAATGAGCAGTTCTTC.